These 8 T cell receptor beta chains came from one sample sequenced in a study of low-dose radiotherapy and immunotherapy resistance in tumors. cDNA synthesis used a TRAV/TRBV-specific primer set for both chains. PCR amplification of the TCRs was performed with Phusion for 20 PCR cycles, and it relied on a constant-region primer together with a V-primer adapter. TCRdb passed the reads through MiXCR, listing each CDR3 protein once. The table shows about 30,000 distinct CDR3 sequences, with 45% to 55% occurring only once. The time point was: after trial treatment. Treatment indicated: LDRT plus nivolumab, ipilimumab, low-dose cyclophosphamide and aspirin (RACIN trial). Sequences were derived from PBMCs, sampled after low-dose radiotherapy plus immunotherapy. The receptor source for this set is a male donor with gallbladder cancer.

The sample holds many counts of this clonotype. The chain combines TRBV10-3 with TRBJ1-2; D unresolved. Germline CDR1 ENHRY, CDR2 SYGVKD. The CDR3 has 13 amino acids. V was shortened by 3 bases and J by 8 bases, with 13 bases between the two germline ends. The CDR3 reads CAISEEVSGGYTF. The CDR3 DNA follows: TGTGCCATCAGTGAAGAGGTATCAGGCGGCTACACCTTC.

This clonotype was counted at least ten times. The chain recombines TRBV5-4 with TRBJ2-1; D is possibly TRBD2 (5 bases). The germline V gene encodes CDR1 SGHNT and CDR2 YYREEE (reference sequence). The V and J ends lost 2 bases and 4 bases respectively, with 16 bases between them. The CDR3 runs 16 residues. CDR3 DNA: TGTGCCAGCAGCTTCCTTCAGAGAGGGCATTACAATGAGCAGTTCTTC. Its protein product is CASSFLQRGHYNEQFF.

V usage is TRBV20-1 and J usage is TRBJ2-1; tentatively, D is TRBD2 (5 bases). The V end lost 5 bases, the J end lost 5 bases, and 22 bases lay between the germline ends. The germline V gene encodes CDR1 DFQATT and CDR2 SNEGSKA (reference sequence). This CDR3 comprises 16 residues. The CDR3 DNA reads TGCAGTGCTGGCAAGGTGGAGGCTAGCTCGCACAATGAGCAGTTCTTC. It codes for CSAGKVEASSHNEQFF.

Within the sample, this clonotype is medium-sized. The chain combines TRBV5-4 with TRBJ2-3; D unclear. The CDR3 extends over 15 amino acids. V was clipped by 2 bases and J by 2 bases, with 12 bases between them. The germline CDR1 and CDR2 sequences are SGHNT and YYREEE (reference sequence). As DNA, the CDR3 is TGTGCCAGCAGCTTCGAGGCGGACCTCACAGATACGCAGTATTTT. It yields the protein CASSFEADLTDTQYF.

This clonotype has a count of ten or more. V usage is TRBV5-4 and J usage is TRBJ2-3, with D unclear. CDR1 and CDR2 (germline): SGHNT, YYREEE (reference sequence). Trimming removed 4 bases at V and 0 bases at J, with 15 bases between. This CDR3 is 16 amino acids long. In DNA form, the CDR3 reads TGTGCCAGCAGCCCCGGTGGGCATCCAAGCACAGATACGCAGTATTTT. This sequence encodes CASSPGGHPSTDTQYF.

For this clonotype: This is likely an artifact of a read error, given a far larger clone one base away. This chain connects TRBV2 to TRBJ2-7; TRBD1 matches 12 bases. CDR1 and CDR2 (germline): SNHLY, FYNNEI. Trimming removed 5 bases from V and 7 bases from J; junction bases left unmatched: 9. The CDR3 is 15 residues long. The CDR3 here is CASSSGTGGVNEQYF. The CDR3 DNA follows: TGTGCCAGCAGTTCCGGGACAGGGGGCGTGAATGAGCAGTACTTC.

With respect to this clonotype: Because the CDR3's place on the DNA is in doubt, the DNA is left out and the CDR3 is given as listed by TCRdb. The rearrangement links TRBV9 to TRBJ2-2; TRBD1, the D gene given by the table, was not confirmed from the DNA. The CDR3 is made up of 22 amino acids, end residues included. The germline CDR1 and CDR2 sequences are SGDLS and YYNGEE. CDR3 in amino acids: CASSVAGYTGELFFFFFFFFFF.

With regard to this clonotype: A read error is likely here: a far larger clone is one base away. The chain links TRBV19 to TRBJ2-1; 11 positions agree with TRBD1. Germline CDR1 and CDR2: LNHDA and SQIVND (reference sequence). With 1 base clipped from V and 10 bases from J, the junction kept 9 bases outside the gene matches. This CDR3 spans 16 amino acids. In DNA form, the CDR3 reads TGTGCCAGTAGTATAGGTGGACAGGGGGCTTTCCACGAGCAGTTCTTC. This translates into CASSIGGQGAFHEQFF.